This T cell receptor beta chain was recovered during a study of blood T cell repertoires in COVID-19. Overall study context: Both acute and convalescent COVID-19 samples were obtained from the United States, Italy and Spain. The analysed material was cDNA or gDNA that came from T cells, B-cell-depleted T cells, or PBMCs.

In the authors' workflow: From reference gene primer amplification, estimates of nucleated cell counts were derived. Using immunoSEQ multiplex PCR, the repertoire was profiled, and TCRdb retains in-frame clones only, with some absent. D and trimming were read from the DNA, whereas the V and J calls and clone size are those reported in that table. The sample yields approximately 100,000 clones, roughly nine tenths seen once. The clonotype was recovered from a human donor in a cohort sampled during active COVID-19. The sequenced sample consisted of peripheral blood.

Here the CDR3 reads CATSPAGAFKETQYF. The CDR3 bases are TGTGCCACCAGCCCAGCGGGAGCGTTCAAAGAGACCCAGTACTTC. The J gene is TRBJ2-5, the V gene TRBV15; TRBD2 matches at 8 bases. Germline assignment: CDR1 LNHNV and CDR2 YYDKDF (reference sequence). There are 15 residues in the CDR3. Unmatched junction bases numbered 8, after V lost 5 bases and J lost 3 bases. The variable domain in full, with the rest retrieved from reference TRBV15 and TRBJ2-5, is DAMVIQNPRYQVTQFGKPVTLSCSQTLNHNVMYWYQQKSSQAPKLLFHYYDKDFNNEADTPDNFQSRRPNTSFCFLDIRSPGLGDTAMYLCATSPAGAFKETQYFGPGTRLLVL.